Presented here are 19 T cell receptor beta chains from one specimen sequenced in a study of T-cell reconstitution after alpha-beta-depleted transplantation in children. Preparation of the TCRbeta library involved a method that used unique molecular identifiers. TCRdb reprocessed the PCR reads via MiXCR and lists one record per CDR3 protein. The sample consists of hundreds of thousands of distinct CDR3 sequences, roughly 17% of them appearing once. The source material was PBMCs from the stem cell graft donor, sampled from the stem cell graft. The receptor source for this set is a human donor who donated a stem cell graft to a child with acute myeloid leukemia.

The CDR3 DNA reads TGCGCCAGCAGCTTGGCCTTACAGGCCGGTCGTTCACCCCTCCACTTT. Protein: CASSLALQAGRSPLHF. V usage is TRBV5-1 and J usage is TRBJ1-6, with D tentatively TRBD1 (5 bases). Germline values: CDR1 SGHRS, CDR2 YFSETQ. The length of the CDR3 is 16 residues. The germline V and J ends were trimmed by 0 bases and 9 bases, with 16 bases remaining between them.

The rearrangement joins TRBV4-3 to TRBJ2-3, with D uncertain. The CDR3 runs to 13 residues. The V end was cut by 0 bases, the J end by 4 bases, with 5 bases between. The germline gives CDR1 LGHNA, CDR2 YSLEER. CDR3 bases: TGCGCCAGCAGCCAAGAACGGGCAGATACGCAGTATTTT. It encodes CASSQERADTQYF.

As for this clonotype: Given a much more abundant clone one base away, this may be a read error. The chain uses TRBV20-1 and TRBJ1-4; 7 bases map to TRBD1. CDR3 length: 14 residues. V was clipped by 2 bases and J by 8 bases; unmatched bases: 8. The germline CDR1 and CDR2 sequences are DFQATT and SNEGSKA (reference sequence). CDR3 bases: TGCAGTGCTAGATTGTACAGGGGTGAGGAAAAACTGTTTTTT. Encoded protein: CSARLYRGEEKLFF.

This rearrangement joins TRBV29-1 to TRBJ2-1, with 12 positions matching TRBD2. Germline CDR1 is SQVTM and CDR2 is ANQGSEA. This CDR3 has 15 residues. V lost 6 bases, J lost 6 bases, and 9 bases stayed unmatched. The CDR3 loop reads CSVEQTSGGVNEQFF. CDR3 coding DNA: TGCAGCGTGGAACAGACTAGCGGGGGAGTCAATGAGCAGTTCTTC.

This clonotype was detected only a few times. The chain combines TRBV12-3 or TRBV12-4 with TRBJ1-6; D remains ambiguous. The CDR3 has 16 amino acids. Trimming pared 4 bases from V and 3 bases from J, leaving 13 bases between. Here the CDR3 DNA reads TGTGCCAGCAGTTATCGGACTACTTTCTATAATTCACCCCTCCACTTT. This gives the protein CASSYRTTFYNSPLHF.

The chain is built from TRBV7-2 and TRBJ2-2, with D hard to call. V was pared by 6 bases and J by 3 bases, with 11 bases between. The germline gives CDR1 SGHTA, CDR2 FQGNSA. CDR3 length: 14 amino acids. In nucleotides, the CDR3 is TGTGCCAGCAGAAGCCAGGCGGACACCGGGGAGCTGTTTTTT. Amino acids: CASRSQADTGELFF.

This sequence joins TRBV12-3 or TRBV12-4 and TRBJ1-4; 9 bases fit TRBD1. The CDR3 is 14 residues long. The V gene end was trimmed by 6 bases and the J gene end by 5 bases; junction bases not matched to a gene: 4. CDR3 sequence reads: CASSGQGWNEKLFF. The CDR3, as DNA: TGTGCCAGCAGCGGACAGGGGTGGAATGAAAAACTGTTTTTT.

This clonotype was observed at least ten times. J is TRBJ2-3 and V is TRBV20-1, with D unresolved. The germline CDR1 and CDR2 sequences are DFQATT and SNEGSKA (reference sequence). The CDR3 contains 15 residues. V was cut by 5 bases and J by 0 bases, with 15 bases left in between. Here the CDR3 DNA reads TGCAGTGCTCAAAACCAGGCCAGAAGCACAGATACGCAGTATTTT. Residues: CSAQNQARSTDTQYF.

This clonotype was picked up many times. The gene calls are TRBV20-1 and TRBJ1-1, with 7 bases that match TRBD1. This CDR3 contains 18 residues. Trimming removed 1 base from V and 1 base from J; junction bases left unmatched: 15. The germline gives CDR1 DFQATT, CDR2 SNEGSKA (reference sequence). CDR3: CSARGGQVRVSWNTEAFF. The CDR3 coding sequence is TGCAGTGCTAGAGGCGGACAGGTGCGGGTTTCCTGGAACACTGAAGCTTTCTTT.

This clonotype occurred many times. The rearrangement uses TRBV5-5 and TRBJ2-1, with D unresolved. The V end was cut by 6 bases, the J end by 7 bases, with 23 bases between. In germline, CDR1 is SGHKS, CDR2 YYEKEE (reference sequence). CDR3 length: 16 amino acids. The CDR3 is CASNPDSVGIGNEQFF. The CDR3 DNA sequence: TGTGCCAGCAATCCTGATTCTGTGGGTATAGGTAATGAGCAGTTCTTC. Full variable domain (missing parts from reference TRBV5-5 and TRBJ2-1): DAGVTQSPTHLIKTRGQQVTLRCSPISGHKSVSWYQQVLGQGPQFIFQYYEKEERGRGNFPDRFSARQFPNYSSELNVNALLLGDSALYLCASNPDSVGIGNEQFFGPGTRLTVL.

This clonotype has a count of ten or more. The chain carries TRBV7-9 and TRBJ1-1, with 7 bases aligning to TRBD1. CDR1 SEHNR and CDR2 FQNEAQ come from the germline V gene (reference sequence). J gave up 3 bases and V 11 bases, and 6 bases lay outside the gene matches. The CDR3 length is 12 residues. CDR3 sequence: CALRTGDTEAFF. The CDR3 DNA sequence: TGTGCCCTACGTACAGGGGACACTGAAGCTTTCTTT.

This clonotype came up a few times. The V gene is TRBV4-2, the J gene TRBJ2-1; TRBD2 agrees at 8 bases. In germline, CDR1 is LGHNA, CDR2 YNFKEQ. CDR3 size: 17 residues. V dropped 5 bases and J dropped 8; count of bases not matched to a gene: 17. The CDR3 region is CASSSQPGLGGRHEQFF. In nucleotides, the CDR3 is TGTGCCAGCAGCAGCCAACCGGGACTAGGGGGACGCCATGAGCAGTTCTTC.

This clonotype was counted ten times or more. The genes are TRBV20-1 and TRBJ2-3; D not resolved. The V end was cut by 6 bases, the J end by 2 bases, with 12 bases between. The CDR3 spans 13 residues. From germline, CDR1 is DFQATT and CDR2 SNEGSKA (reference sequence). This chain's CDR3 is CSAQTYYTDTQYF. Written as DNA, the CDR3 is TGCAGTGCCCAGACATATTACACAGATACGCAGTATTTT.

This rearrangement joins TRBV20-1 to TRBJ2-1; D not certain. The CDR3 contains 14 residues. V lost 6 bases and J lost 0, with 12 bases in between. Germline V gene data show CDR1 as DFQATT and CDR2 as SNEGSKA (reference sequence). CDR3 sequence (DNA): TGCAGTGCCCCAGTCCGTAGCTCCTACAATGAGCAGTTCTTC. Amino acid sequence: CSAPVRSSYNEQFF.

The CDR3 reads CASSPQKDLSNQPQHF. The CDR3 coding sequence is TGTGCCAGCAGCCCCCAAAAGGACCTCAGCAATCAGCCCCAGCATTTT. The chain carries TRBV7-2 and TRBJ1-5; D is ambiguous. The CDR3 contains 16 residues. Germline V CDR1 and CDR2: SGHTA, FQGNSA. Trimming took 5 bases from V and 1 from J, leaving 15 bases between them. The full variable domain, rest sourced from reference TRBV7-2 and TRBJ1-5, is GAGVSQSPSNKVTEKGKDVELRCDPISGHTALYWYRQSLGQGLEFLIYFQGNSAPDKSGLPSDRFSAERTGGSVSTLTIQRTQQEDSAVYLCASSPQKDLSNQPQHFGDGTRLSIL.

V gene TRBV5-1 combines with J gene TRBJ2-3; D may be TRBD1 (6 bases). Trimming cost V 3 bases and J 0 bases, with 20 bases left between them. Per germline, CDR1 SGHRS and CDR2 YFSETQ. CDR3 length: 18 residues. The chain's CDR3 is CASSSDSLLAASTDTQYF. The CDR3, as DNA: TGCGCCAGCAGCTCGGACAGTCTGCTAGCTGCTAGCACAGATACGCAGTATTTT.

The chain is built from TRBV4-3 and TRBJ2-3, with TRBD2 identical over 8 bases. J gave up 6 bases and V 0 bases, and 8 bases lay outside the gene matches. Germline CDR1 reads LGHNA; CDR2 reads YSLEER. This CDR3 has 16 residues. CDR3 nucleotide sequence: TGCGCCAGCAGCCAAGAAGCGCGGGGGGCCGTGGATACGCAGTATTTT. Translation gives CASSQEARGAVDTQYF.

This clonotype was seen repeatedly, ten times or more. The junction shows a germline mismatch at one end, possibly a read error. The chain employs TRBV15 and TRBJ2-1; no clear D gene. CDR3 length: 11 amino acids. In germline, CDR1 is LNHNV, CDR2 YYDKDF (reference sequence). The CDR3 reads CATSRESPRIF. CDR3 DNA sequence: TGTGCCACCAGCAGAGAGTCTCCCCGAATCTTC.

This clonotype was counted between two and nine times. Here the CDR3 DNA reads TGTGCCAGCAGTACTAGCGCGGCCTACGAGCAGTACGTC. Translated: CASSTSAAYEQYV. The chain joins TRBV28 to TRBJ2-7, with 7 bases identical to TRBD2. CDR1 MDHEN and CDR2 SYDVKM come from the germline V gene. The V gene end was trimmed by 5 bases and the J gene end by 2 bases; junction bases not matched to a gene: 3. This CDR3 is built from 13 residues.